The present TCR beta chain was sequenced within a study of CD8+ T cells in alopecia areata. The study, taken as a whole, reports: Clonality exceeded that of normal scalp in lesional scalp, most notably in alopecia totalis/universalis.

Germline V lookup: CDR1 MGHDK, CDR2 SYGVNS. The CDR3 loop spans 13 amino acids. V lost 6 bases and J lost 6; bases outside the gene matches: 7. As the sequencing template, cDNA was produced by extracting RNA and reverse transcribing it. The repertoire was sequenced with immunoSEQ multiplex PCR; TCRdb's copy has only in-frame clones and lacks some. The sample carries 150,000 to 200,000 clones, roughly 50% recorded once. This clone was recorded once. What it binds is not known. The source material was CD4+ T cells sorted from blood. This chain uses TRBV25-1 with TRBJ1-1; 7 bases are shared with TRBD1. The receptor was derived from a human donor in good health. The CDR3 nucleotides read TGTGCCAGCAGAAACAGGGGATCGGCTGAAGCTTTCTTT. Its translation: CASRNRGSAEAFF.